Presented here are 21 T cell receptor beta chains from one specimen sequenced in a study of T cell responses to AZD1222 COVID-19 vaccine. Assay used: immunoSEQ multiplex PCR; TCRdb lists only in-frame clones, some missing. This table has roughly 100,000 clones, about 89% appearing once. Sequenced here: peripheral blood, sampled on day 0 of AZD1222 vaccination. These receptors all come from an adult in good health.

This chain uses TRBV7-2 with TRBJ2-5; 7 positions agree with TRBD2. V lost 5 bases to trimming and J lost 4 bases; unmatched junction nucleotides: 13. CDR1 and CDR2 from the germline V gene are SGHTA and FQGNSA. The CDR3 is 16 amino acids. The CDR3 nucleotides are TGTGCCAGCAGCCTGCGACAAGCGGGGCGTATAGAGACCCAGTACTTC. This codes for CASSLRQAGRIETQYF.

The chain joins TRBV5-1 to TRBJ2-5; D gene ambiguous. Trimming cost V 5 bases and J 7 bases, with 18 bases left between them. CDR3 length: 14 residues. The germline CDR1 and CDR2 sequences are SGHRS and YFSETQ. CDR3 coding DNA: TGCGCCAGCAGGTTGCGAGAAGGCGAGGTGACCCAGTACTTC. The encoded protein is CASRLREGEVTQYF.

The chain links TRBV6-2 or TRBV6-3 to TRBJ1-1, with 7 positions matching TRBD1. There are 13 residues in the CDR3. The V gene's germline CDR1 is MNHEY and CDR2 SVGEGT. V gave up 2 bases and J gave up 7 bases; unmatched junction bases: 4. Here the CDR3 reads CASSYHDRDEAFF. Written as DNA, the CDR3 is TGTGCCAGCAGTTACCACGACAGGGATGAAGCTTTCTTT.

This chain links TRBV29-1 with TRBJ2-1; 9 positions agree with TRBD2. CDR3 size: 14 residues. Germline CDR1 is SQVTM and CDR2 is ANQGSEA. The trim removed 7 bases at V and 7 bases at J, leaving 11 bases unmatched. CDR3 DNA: TGCAGCGGGGGACAACTAGCGGGTTTTAATGAGCAGTTCTTC. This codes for CSGGQLAGFNEQFF.

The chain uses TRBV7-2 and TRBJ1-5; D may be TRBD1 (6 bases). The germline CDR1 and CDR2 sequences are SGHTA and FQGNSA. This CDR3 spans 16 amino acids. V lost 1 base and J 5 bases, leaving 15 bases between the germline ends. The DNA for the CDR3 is TGTGCCAGCAGCTTAGAGTTCGGGGGCGGGTATCAGCCCCAGCATTTT. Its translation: CASSLEFGGGYQPQHF. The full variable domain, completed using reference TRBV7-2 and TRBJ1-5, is GAGVSQSPSNKVTEKGKDVELRCDPISGHTALYWYRQSLGQGLEFLIYFQGNSAPDKSGLPSDRFSAERTGGSVSTLTIQRTQQEDSAVYLCASSLEFGGGYQPQHFGDGTRLSIL.

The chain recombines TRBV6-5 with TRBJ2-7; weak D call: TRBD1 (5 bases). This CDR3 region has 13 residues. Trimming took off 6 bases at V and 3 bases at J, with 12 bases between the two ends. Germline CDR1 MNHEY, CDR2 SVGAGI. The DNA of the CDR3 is TGTGCCAGCAGGACGGACCAGGGCTACGAGCAGTACTTC. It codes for CASRTDQGYEQYF.

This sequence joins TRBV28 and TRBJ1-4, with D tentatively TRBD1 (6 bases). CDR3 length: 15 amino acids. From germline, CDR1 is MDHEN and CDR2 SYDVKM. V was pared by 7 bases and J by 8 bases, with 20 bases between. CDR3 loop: CASIPRGEKREKLFF. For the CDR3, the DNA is TGTGCCAGCATTCCGAGGGGGGAAAAGAGAGAAAAACTGTTTTTT.

CDR3 amino acids: CASSLVGGYVKNIQYF. For the CDR3, the DNA is TGCGCCAGCAGCTTGGTGGGGGGATATGTCAAAAACATTCAGTACTTC. The chain is built from TRBV5-1 and TRBJ2-4; weak D call: TRBD2 (6 bases). Germline values: CDR1 SGHRS, CDR2 YFSETQ. The CDR3 covers 16 residues. V lost 0 bases, J lost 3 bases, and 13 bases lay in between.

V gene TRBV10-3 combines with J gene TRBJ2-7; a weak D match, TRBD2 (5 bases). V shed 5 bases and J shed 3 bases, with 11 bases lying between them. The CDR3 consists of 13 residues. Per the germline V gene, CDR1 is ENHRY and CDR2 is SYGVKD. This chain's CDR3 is CAISLDSVYEQYF. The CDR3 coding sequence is TGTGCCATCAGTCTGGATAGCGTCTACGAGCAGTACTTC.

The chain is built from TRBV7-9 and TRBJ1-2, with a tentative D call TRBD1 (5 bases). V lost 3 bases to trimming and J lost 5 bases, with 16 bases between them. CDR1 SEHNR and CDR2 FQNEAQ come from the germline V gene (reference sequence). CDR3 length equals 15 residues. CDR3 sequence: CASSFVGGSGYGYTF. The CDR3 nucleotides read TGTGCCAGCAGCTTCGTCGGGGGATCGGGTTATGGCTACACCTTC. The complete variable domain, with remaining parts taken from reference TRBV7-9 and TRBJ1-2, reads DTGVSQNPRHKITKRGQNVTFRCDPISEHNRLYWYRQTLGQGPEFLTYFQNEAQLEKSRLLSDRFSAERPKGSFSTLEIQRTEQGDSAMYLCASSFVGGSGYGYTFGSGTRLTVV.

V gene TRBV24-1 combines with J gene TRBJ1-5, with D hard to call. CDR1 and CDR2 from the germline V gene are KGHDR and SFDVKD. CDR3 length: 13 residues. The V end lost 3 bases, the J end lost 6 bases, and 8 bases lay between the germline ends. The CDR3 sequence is CATSDERGQPQHF. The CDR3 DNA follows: TGTGCCACCAGTGATGAGCGGGGTCAGCCCCAGCATTTT.

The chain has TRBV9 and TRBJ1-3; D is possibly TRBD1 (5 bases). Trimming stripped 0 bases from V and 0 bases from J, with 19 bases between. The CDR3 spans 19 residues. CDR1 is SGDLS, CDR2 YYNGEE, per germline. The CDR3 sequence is CASSVGVGEARYSGNTIYF. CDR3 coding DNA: TGTGCCAGCAGCGTAGGTGTAGGGGAAGCTCGATACTCTGGAAACACCATATATTTT.

The CDR3 here is CATSDLGTGNEQYF. Here the CDR3 DNA reads TGTGCCACCAGTGATTTGGGGACTGGGAACGAGCAGTACTTC. The chain recombines TRBV24-1 with TRBJ2-7; the D gene is possibly TRBD2 (6 bases). V was shortened by 0 bases and J by 5 bases, with 10 bases between the two germline ends. CDR1 and CDR2 from the germline V gene are KGHDR and SFDVKD. This CDR3 has 14 amino acids.

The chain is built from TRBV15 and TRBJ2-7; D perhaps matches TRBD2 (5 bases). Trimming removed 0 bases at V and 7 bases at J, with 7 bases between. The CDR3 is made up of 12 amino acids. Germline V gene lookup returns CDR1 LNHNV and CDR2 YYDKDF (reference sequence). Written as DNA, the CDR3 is TGTGCCACCAGCAGAGAACGGAGGGAGCAGTACTTC. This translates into CATSRERREQYF.

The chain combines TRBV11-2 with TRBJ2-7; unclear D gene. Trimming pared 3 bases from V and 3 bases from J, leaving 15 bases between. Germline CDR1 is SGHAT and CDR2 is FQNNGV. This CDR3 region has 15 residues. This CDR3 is CASSFNSQGDYEQYF. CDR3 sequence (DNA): TGTGCCAGCAGCTTCAACAGCCAAGGCGACTACGAGCAGTACTTC.

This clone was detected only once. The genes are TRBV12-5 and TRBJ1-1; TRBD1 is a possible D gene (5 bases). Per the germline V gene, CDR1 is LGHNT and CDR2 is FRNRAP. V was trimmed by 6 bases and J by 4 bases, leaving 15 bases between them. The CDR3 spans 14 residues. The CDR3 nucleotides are TGTGCTAGTGGATGGGACCTGAAGGGCACTGAAGCTTTCTTT. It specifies CASGWDLKGTEAFF.

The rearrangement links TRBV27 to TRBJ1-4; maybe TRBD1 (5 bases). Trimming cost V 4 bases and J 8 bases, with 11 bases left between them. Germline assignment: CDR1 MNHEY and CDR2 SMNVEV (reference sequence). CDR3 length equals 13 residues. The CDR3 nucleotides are TGTGCCAGCAGTTCTAGACAGATAGAAAAACTGTTTTTT. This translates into CASSSRQIEKLFF. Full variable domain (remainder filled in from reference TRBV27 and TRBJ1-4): EAQVTQNPRYLITVTGKKLTVTCSQNMNHEYMSWYRQDPGLGLRQIYYSMNVEVTDKGDVPEGYKVSRKEKRNFPLILESPSPNQTSLYFCASSSRQIEKLFFGSGTQLSVL.

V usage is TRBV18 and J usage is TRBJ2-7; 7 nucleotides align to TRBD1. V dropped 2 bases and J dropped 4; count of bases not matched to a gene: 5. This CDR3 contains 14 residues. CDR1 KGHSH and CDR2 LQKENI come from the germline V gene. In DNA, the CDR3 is TGTGCCAGCTCACCAAAGACAGGGAAATACGAGCAGTACTTC. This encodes CASSPKTGKYEQYF.

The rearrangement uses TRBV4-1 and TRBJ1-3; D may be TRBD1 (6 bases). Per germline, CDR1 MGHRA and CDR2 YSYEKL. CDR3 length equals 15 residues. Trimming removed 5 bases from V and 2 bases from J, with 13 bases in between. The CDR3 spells CASSVPGTPGNTIYF. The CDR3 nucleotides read TGCGCCAGCAGCGTTCCCGGGACACCTGGAAACACCATATATTTT.

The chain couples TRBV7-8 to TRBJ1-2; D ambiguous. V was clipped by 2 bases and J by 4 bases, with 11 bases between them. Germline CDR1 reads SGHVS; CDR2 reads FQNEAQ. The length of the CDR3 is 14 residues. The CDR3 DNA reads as TGTGCCAGCAGCTTAAGGCCCCCGAGCTATGGCTACACCTTC. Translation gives CASSLRPPSYGYTF.

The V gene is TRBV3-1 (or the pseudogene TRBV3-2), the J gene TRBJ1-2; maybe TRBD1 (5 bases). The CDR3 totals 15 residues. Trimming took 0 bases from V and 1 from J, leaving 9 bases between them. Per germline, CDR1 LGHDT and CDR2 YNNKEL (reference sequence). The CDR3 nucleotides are TGTGCCAGCAGCCAAGACGGGGGTGTTAACTATGGCTACACCTTC. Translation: CASSQDGGVNYGYTF.